The source of this T cell receptor (beta chain) is a study of T-cell memory formation after mild COVID-19. The wider study: For the most part, TCR clusters were specific to one donor.

5'RACE, which relied on constant-segment primers, yielded TCR alpha and TCR beta cDNA libraries carrying sample barcodes and UMIs. Each CDR3 protein is one row after TCRdb ran MiXCR on the 5' RACE reads. The top ten hold 8.8% of the sample, which has 400,000 to 500,000 distinct CDR3 sequences, approximately 25% seen once. Germline V gene lookup returns CDR1 SEHNR and CDR2 FQNEAQ (reference sequence). The CDR3 has 15 residues. With V trimmed by 7 bases and J by 4 bases, 11 bases remained unmatched. Notes on this clonotype: What it binds is unknown.

Study outcomes and limitations: Day 15 to 85 contracting clones showed balanced CD4/CD8; day 15 to 37 expanders favored CD4+. Certain responding clones were present in pre-infection memory, suggesting participation of cross-reactive memory.

This TCR was recovered from an adult woman who had mild COVID-19 (a few samples of this study predate the infection). Cell type and time point are not known. This chain joins TRBV7-9 and TRBJ1-2, with TRBD1 matching over 8 bases. The sequencing input was PBMCs or a T cell subset sorted from them (not recorded which). CDR3 coding DNA: TGTGCCAGCACCGCCCCGGGACAGGCGACCTATGGCTACACCTTC. Translated: CASTAPGQATYGYTF. The full variable domain, in which reference TRBV7-9 and TRBJ1-2 provide the parts outside the CDR3, is DTGVSQNPRHKITKRGQNVTFRCDPISEHNRLYWYRQTLGQGPEFLTYFQNEAQLEKSRLLSDRFSAERPKGSFSTLEIQRTEQGDSAMYLCASTAPGQATYGYTFGSGTRLTVV.